A selection of T cell receptor beta chains follows, all from one sample in a study of T cells after yellow fever vaccination. One entry per CDR3 protein, called by TCRdb with MiXCR from the 5' RACE reads. Of 250,000 to 400,000 distinct CDR3 sequences listed, 4.1% are singletons. The source material was PBMCs, sampled 5 days after the yellow fever booster vaccination. These receptors originate from a young man who received the YFV17D yellow fever vaccine. Each CDR3 is given with its conserved first and last residue. The D gene is left open where the match is weak. The size of a clone is reported for some rows only, either as once, few or many, or as a class for expanded clones.

J | D | V | size | CDR3 | DNA
TRBJ2-5 | . | TRBV5-1 | many | CASSYTEETQYF | TGCGCCAGCAGCTACACAGAAGAGACCCAGTACTTC
TRBJ2-5 | . | TRBV20-1 | . | CSASILRLPEIGTQYF | TGCAGTGCTAGTATATTGCGCCTACCGGAGATCGGGACCCAGTACTTC
TRBJ2-7 | . | TRBV18 | . | CASSPNLGWSSYEQYF | TGTGCCAGCTCACCAAATTTGGGATGGAGCTCCTACGAGCAGTACTTC
TRBJ2-2 | . | TRBV2 | few | CASSDRAGPPPTAGELFF | TGTGCCAGCAGTGATCGGGCAGGACCCCCCCCTACAGCCGGGGAGCTGTTTTTT
TRBJ2-5 | TRBD2 | TRBV4-3 | many | CASSPLAGGFAEETQYF | TGCGCCAGCAGCCCACTAGCGGGGGGGTTTGCTGAAGAGACCCAGTACTTC
TRBJ1-4 | TRBD1 | TRBV11-2 | many | CASSSRAGTEFREKLFF | TGTGCCAGCAGCTCCCGTGCCGGGACAGAGTTTAGGGAAAAACTGTTTTTT
TRBJ1-1 | . | TRBV6-5 | . | CASSYWGGSAEAFF | TGTGCCAGCAGTTACTGGGGGGGCAGCGCTGAAGCTTTCTTT
TRBJ2-3 | . | TRBV20-1 | many | CSAIGGPTDTQYF | TGCAGTGCAATCGGGGGGCCCACAGATACGCAGTATTTT
TRBJ2-2 | . | TRBV6-1 | few | CASGNSVTGELFF | TGTGCCAGCGGGAATTCGGTCACCGGGGAGCTGTTTTTT
TRBJ2-3 | . | TRBV11-2 | many | CASSPDMWGTDTQYF | TGTGCCAGCAGCCCGGATATGTGGGGCACAGATACGCAGTATTTT
TRBJ1-1 | . | TRBV3-1 | many | CASSQDKGQTEAFF | TGTGCCAGCAGCCAAGATAAAGGGCAGACTGAAGCTTTCTTT
TRBJ2-3 | TRBD1 | TRBV18 | . | CASSPTGDSATQYF | TGTGCCAGCTCACCGACAGGGGACTCAGCGACGCAGTATTTT
TRBJ1-2 | . | TRBV4-3 | . | CASSQGVQPYGYTF | TGCGCCAGCAGCCAGGGGGTACAGCCCTATGGCTACACCTTC
TRBJ2-1 | . | TRBV6-5 | many | CASSYSPAGLSYNEQFF | TGTGCCAGCAGTTACAGTCCTGCGGGGCTCTCCTACAATGAGCAGTTCTTC
TRBJ1-2 | . | TRBV6-6 | few | CASTNGGDGGYTF | TGTGCCAGCACCAATGGGGGGGATGGCGGCTACACCTTC
TRBJ1-3 | . | TRBV5-1 | . | CASSSPEAGNTIYF | TGCGCCAGCAGCTCCCCTGAAGCGGGAAACACCATATATTTT
TRBJ2-2 | . | TRBV3-1 | . | CASSQVTSVGGELFF | TGTGCCAGCAGCCAAGTAACAAGCGTGGGCGGGGAGCTGTTTTTT
TRBJ1-5 | . | TRBV5-1 | few | CASSLFPGPDQPQHF | TGCGCCAGCAGCTTATTCCCGGGGCCGGATCAGCCCCAGCATTTT
TRBJ1-3 | . | TRBV29-1 | few | CSVVVTGSGNTIYF | TGCAGCGTTGTAGTCACGGGATCTGGAAACACCATATATTTT
TRBJ1-4 | TRBD1 | TRBV28 | many | CASEGAVGEKLFF | TGTGCCAGCGAGGGGGCCGTTGGGGAAAAACTGTTTTTT
TRBJ1-6 | . | TRBV3-1 | many | CASSQDREEISYNSPLHF | TGTGCCAGCAGCCAAGATCGAGAGGAGATCTCCTATAATTCACCCCTCCACTTT
TRBJ2-3 | TRBD2 | TRBV7-2 | many | CASSAPGLAGGTDTQYF | TGTGCCAGCAGCGCTCCGGGACTAGCGGGGGGAACAGATACGCAGTATTTT
TRBJ1-5 | . | TRBV20-1 | . | CSAMTGISNQPQHF | TGCAGTGCCATGACAGGTATTAGCAATCAGCCCCAGCATTTT
TRBJ1-1 | . | TRBV15 | . | CATSRDMGGNLAFF | TGTGCCACCAGCAGAGATATGGGAGGGAATTTAGCTTTCTTT
TRBJ2-7 | TRBD1 | TRBV4-1 | few | CASSLRGQGVYEQYF | TGCGCCAGCAGCCTAAGGGGACAGGGGGTCTACGAGCAGTACTTC
TRBJ1-5 | . | TRBV5-1 | many | CASSPGGPGGQPQHF | TGCGCCAGCAGCCCCGGTGGGCCCGGGGGTCAGCCCCAGCATTTT
TRBJ2-5 | TRBD1 | TRBV5-4 | . | CASSLGSTGWRETQYF | TGTGCCAGCAGCTTGGGGTCGACAGGGTGGAGAGAGACCCAGTACTTC
TRBJ1-5 | . | TRBV6-1 | . | CASTYRVEVNQPQHF | TGTGCCAGTACCTACAGGGTTGAGGTCAATCAGCCCCAGCATTTT
TRBJ2-1 | . | TRBV4-1 | . | CASSQTSRSVNEQFF | TGCGCCAGCAGCCAAACTAGCCGCTCGGTCAATGAGCAGTTCTTC
TRBJ2-1 | . | TRBV28 | . | CASRLYRDSLLYNEQFF | TGTGCCAGCAGACTCTACCGGGACTCCCTCCTCTACAATGAGCAGTTCTTC
TRBJ2-2 | . | TRBV5-6 | few | CASSEWFQAYTGELFF | TGTGCCAGCAGCGAATGGTTCCAGGCATACACCGGGGAGCTGTTTTTT
TRBJ2-3 | . | TRBV2 | . | CASSEAWGGTDTQYF | TGTGCCAGCAGTGAAGCATGGGGGGGCACAGATACGCAGTATTTT
TRBJ2-3 | TRBD2 | TRBV4-1 | many | CASSPFGGGERDTQYF | TGCGCCAGCAGCCCGTTTGGCGGGGGAGAGAGGGATACGCAGTATTTT
TRBJ2-6 | . | TRBV10-3 | . | CAISESGPAPAGANVLTF | TGTGCCATCAGTGAGTCAGGGCCTGCTCCTGCTGGGGCCAACGTCCTGACTTTC
TRBJ1-3 | TRBD1 | TRBV4-3 | . | CASSQRLDGGTGVQNTIYF | TGCGCCAGCAGCCAAAGGCTTGACGGTGGGACAGGAGTGCAGAACACCATATATTTT
TRBJ2-3 | . | TRBV10-3 | many | CAITGRVTDTQYF | TGTGCCATCACCGGCAGGGTCACAGATACGCAGTATTTT
TRBJ1-5 | . | TRBV12-3/TRBV12-4 | . | CASSFDAHQPQHF | TGTGCCAGCAGTTTCGACGCCCATCAGCCCCAGCATTTT
TRBJ1-2 | . | TRBV5-5 | . | CASSLSGAGYGYTF | TGTGCCAGCAGCTTGAGTGGAGCAGGGTATGGCTACACCTTC
TRBJ2-1 | TRBD2 | TRBV2 | . | CASSERGGGGNHEQFF | TGTGCCAGCAGTGAACGAGGCGGGGGTGGCAACCATGAGCAGTTCTTC
TRBJ1-5 | TRBD1 | TRBV12-3/TRBV12-4 | . | CASSSGTGSKAQHF | TGTGCCAGCAGTTCCGGGACAGGGTCCAAGGCCCAGCATTTT
TRBJ2-1 | . | TRBV11-3 | . | CASSKPGPETNEQFF | TGTGCCAGCAGTAAACCGGGACCCGAGACGAATGAGCAGTTCTTC
TRBJ1-5 | . | TRBV2 | . | CASSVTDSSNQPQHF | TGTGCCAGCAGTGTTACCGACAGCTCCAATCAGCCCCAGCATTTT
TRBJ1-4 | TRBD1 | TRBV7-6 | . | CASSSSRGWATNEKLFF | TGTGCCAGCAGCTCATCCAGGGGGTGGGCAACTAATGAAAAACTGTTTTTT